Relative to its sample, the clone carrying this TCR beta chain is medium-sized (0.01 to 0.1%). The CDR3 length is 13 residues. CDR1 and CDR2 from the germline V gene are MNHEY and SVGAGI. V gave up 1 base and J gave up 8 bases, with 9 bases separating them. BIOMED2 TRB-A/B primer pools were used in multiplex TRB PCR. TCRdb passed the multiplex PCR reads through MiXCR, listing each CDR3 protein once. The sample lists some 6,300 distinct CDR3 sequences, around 30% occurring once. Blood genomic DNA input for TRB amplification was about 250-500 ng. This specimen comes from a study of T and B cells in COVID-19 patients.

The chain employs TRBV6-5 and TRBJ2-1; tentative D call: TRBD1 (5 bases). The clonotype originates from a human donor with active COVID-19. Sequencing was performed on blood. CDR3 DNA sequence: TGTGCCAGCAGTTACTATGTAGGGGATGAGCAGTTCTTC. It specifies CASSYYVGDEQFF.